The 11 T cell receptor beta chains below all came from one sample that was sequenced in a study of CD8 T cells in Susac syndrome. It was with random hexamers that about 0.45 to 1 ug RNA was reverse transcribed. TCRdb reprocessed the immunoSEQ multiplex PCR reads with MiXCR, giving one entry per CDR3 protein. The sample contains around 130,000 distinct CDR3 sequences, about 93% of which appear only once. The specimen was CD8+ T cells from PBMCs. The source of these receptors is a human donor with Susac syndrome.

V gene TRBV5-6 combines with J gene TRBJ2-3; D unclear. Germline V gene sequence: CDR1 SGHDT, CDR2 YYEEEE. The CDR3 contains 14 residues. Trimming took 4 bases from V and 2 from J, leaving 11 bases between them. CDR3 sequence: CASSVTSFTDTQYF. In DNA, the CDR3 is TGTGCCAGCAGCGTGACATCCTTCACAGATACGCAGTATTTT.

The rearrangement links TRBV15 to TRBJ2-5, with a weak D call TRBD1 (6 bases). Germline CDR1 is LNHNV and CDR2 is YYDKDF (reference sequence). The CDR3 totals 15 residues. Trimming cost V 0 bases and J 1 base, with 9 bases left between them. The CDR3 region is CATSRDRGPQETQYF. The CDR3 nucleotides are TGTGCCACCAGCAGAGACAGGGGACCCCAAGAGACCCAGTACTTC.

The CDR3 loop reads CASSPGQATNYGYTF. The CDR3 coding sequence is TGTGCCAGCAGCCCAGGACAGGCTACTAACTATGGCTACACCTTC. J is TRBJ1-2 and V is TRBV4-2; 7 bases line up with TRBD1. The CDR3 has 15 amino acids. Germline assignment: CDR1 LGHNA and CDR2 YNFKEQ. Germline trimming cut 4 bases from V and 0 bases from J; bases unmatched to any gene: 5.

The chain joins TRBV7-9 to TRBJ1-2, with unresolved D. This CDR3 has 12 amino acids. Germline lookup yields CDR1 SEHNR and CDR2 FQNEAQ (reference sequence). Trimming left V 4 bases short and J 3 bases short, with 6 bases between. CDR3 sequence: CASSSRDYGYTF. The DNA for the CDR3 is TGTGCCAGCAGCTCGAGAGACTATGGCTACACCTTC. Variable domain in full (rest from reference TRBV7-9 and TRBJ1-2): DTGVSQNPRHKITKRGQNVTFRCDPISEHNRLYWYRQTLGQGPEFLTYFQNEAQLEKSRLLSDRFSAERPKGSFSTLEIQRTEQGDSAMYLCASSSRDYGYTFGSGTRLTVV.

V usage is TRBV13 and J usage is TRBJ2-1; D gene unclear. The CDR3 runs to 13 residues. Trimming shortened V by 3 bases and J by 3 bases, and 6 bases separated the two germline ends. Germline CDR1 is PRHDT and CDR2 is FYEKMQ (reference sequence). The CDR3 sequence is CASSFSRYNEQFF. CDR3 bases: TGTGCCAGCAGCTTTAGCCGCTACAATGAGCAGTTCTTC.

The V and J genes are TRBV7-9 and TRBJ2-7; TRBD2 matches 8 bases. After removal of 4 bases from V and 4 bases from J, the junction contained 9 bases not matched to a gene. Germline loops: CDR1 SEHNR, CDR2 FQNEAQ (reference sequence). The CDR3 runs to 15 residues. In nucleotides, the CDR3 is TGTGCCAGCAGCTACTCGGGGGGGATACTTTACGAGCAGTACTTC. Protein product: CASSYSGGILYEQYF. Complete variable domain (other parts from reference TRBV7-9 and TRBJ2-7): DTGVSQNPRHKITKRGQNVTFRCDPISEHNRLYWYRQTLGQGPEFLTYFQNEAQLEKSRLLSDRFSAERPKGSFSTLEIQRTEQGDSAMYLCASSYSGGILYEQYFGPGTRLTVT.

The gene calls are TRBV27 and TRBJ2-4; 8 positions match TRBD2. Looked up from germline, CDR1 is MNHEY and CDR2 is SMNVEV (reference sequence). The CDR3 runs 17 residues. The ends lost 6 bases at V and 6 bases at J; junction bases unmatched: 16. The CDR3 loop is CASSPSAAGVDANIQYF. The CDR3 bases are TGTGCCAGCAGCCCCAGTGCAGCGGGGGTCGACGCAAACATTCAGTACTTC.

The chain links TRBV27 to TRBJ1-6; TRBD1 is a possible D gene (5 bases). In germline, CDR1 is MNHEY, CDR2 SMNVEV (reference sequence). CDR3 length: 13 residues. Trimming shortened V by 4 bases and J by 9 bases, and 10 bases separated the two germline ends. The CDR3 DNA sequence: TGTGCCAGCAGTTCCGGGACGGTTTCACCCCTCCACTTT. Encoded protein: CASSSGTVSPLHF.

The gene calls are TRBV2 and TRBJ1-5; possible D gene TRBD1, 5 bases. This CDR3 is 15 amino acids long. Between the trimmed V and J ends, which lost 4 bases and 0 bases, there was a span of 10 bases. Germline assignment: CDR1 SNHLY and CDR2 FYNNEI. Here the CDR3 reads CASSAGGDSNQPQHF. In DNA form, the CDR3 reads TGTGCCAGCAGTGCGGGAGGGGATAGCAATCAGCCCCAGCATTTT. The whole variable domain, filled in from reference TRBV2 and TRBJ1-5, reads EPEVTQTPSHQVTQMGQEVILRCVPISNHLYFYWYRQILGQKVEFLVSFYNNEISEKSEIFDDQFSVERPDGSNFTLKIRSTKLEDSAMYFCASSAGGDSNQPQHFGDGTRLSIL.

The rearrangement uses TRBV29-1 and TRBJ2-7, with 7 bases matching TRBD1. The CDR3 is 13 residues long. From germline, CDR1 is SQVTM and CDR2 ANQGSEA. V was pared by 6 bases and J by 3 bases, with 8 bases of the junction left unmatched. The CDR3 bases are TGCAGCGTACGAATCCGGGACAGCTACGAGCAGTACTTC. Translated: CSVRIRDSYEQYF.

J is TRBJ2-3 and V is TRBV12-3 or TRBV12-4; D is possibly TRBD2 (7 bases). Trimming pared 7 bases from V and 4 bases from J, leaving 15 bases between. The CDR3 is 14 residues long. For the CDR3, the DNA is TGTGCCAGCACCCTCCGGGGGGCGGCAGATACGCAGTATTTT. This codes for CASTLRGAADTQYF.